This passage covers 5 T cell receptor beta chains from one sample sequenced in a study of T-cell reconstitution after alpha-beta-depleted transplantation in children. Library preparation (for TCRbeta) was performed with unique molecular identifiers. TCRdb independently ran MiXCR on the PCR reads; one entry per CDR3 protein. This sample yields around 450,000 distinct CDR3 sequences, of which roughly 17% are seen a single time; just under 30% belongs to the top ten. Sample: PBMCs, mostly from graft donor cells, taken 360 days after TCRalphabeta/CD19-depleted stem cell transplant. Receptors were obtained from a boy in the first two years of life who had a stem cell transplant for Wiskott-Aldrich syndrome, so the T cells may come from the graft donor.

The genes are TRBV6-1 and TRBJ1-6; D may be TRBD1 (6 bases). Trimming cost V 7 bases and J 10 bases, with 17 bases left between them. The CDR3 totals 14 residues. Germline values: CDR1 MNHNS, CDR2 SASEGT. CDR3 residues: CASIRGGTGSPLHF. CDR3 nucleotide sequence: TGTGCCAGCATAAGGGGGGGCACGGGCTCACCCCTCCACTTT.

A few counts support this clonotype. Being one base from a much bigger clone, this may be a read error. The chain combines TRBV7-6 with TRBJ1-2, with 7 bases lining up with TRBD1. Looked up from germline, CDR1 is SGHVS and CDR2 is FNYEAQ. Losses at the gene ends were 5 bases for V and 2 bases for J; bases not matched to a gene: 2. CDR3 length: 13 amino acids. The CDR3 sequence: CASSAGQNYGYTF. The CDR3, as DNA: TGTGCCAGCAGCGCGGGACAGAACTATGGCTACACCTTC.

The V and J genes are TRBV10-3 and TRBJ2-3; D gene ambiguous. Trimming removed 10 bases at V and 6 bases at J, with 20 bases between. The V gene's germline CDR1 is ENHRY and CDR2 SYGVKD. CDR3 length: 14 amino acids. The chain's CDR3 is CATSAGRAGDTQYF. The CDR3 region has the DNA TGTGCCACCTCTGCCGGCCGGGCCGGTGATACGCAGTATTTT.

The J gene is TRBJ2-2, the V gene TRBV11-3, with TRBD2 matching 12 bases. There are 16 residues in the CDR3. Germline assignment: CDR1 SGHNT and CDR2 YENEEA. Germline trimming cut 5 bases from V and 5 bases from J; bases unmatched to any gene: 6. Written as DNA, the CDR3 is TGTGCCAGCAGCATGCTAGCGGGAGGGCCTACCGGGGAGCTGTTTTTT. Encoded protein: CASSMLAGGPTGELFF.

Here the CDR3 DNA reads TGTGCCAGCAGTCGGCGACAGGGGGCTATGGGCGGGGAGCTGTTTTTT. It specifies CASSRRQGAMGGELFF. This rearrangement joins TRBV6-2 or TRBV6-3 to TRBJ2-2; 10 nucleotides align to TRBD1. After removal of 5 bases from V and 7 bases from J, the junction contained 10 bases not matched to a gene. This CDR3 spans 16 amino acids. The V gene's germline CDR1 is MNHEY and CDR2 SVGEGT.